This entry lists 16 T cell receptor beta chains sequenced from one sample in a study of post-analysis software for immune sequencing data. TCR beta libraries were prepared from cDNA with unique molecular identifiers. One entry per CDR3 protein results from TCRdb running MiXCR on the PCR reads. The repertoire consists of about 570,000 distinct CDR3 sequences, with 34% occurring once and the leading ten covering 5% to 6%. Study-level results: There were five TRBV segments more frequent in patients than controls, and TRBV5-6, TRBV5-1 and TRBV20-1 were among them.

These receptors' targets are unknown. The specimen was blood. These receptor sequences come from a girl between 2 and 17 years old with multiple sclerosis.

The chain employs TRBV28 and TRBJ2-4; 10 bases match TRBD2. The assigned J gene may be wrong: the sequence end matches TRBJ2-5 better. The CDR3 is 15 amino acids. The germline CDR1 and CDR2 sequences are MDHEN and SYDVKM. The CDR3 spells CASTKRGGLQETQYF. As DNA, the CDR3 is TGTGCCAGCACCAAGCGGGGGGGCCTCCAAGAGACCCAGTACTTC.

The chain is built from TRBV12-3 or TRBV12-4 and TRBJ2-7; the D gene could be TRBD1 or TRBD2 (5 bases each). The germline V and J ends were trimmed by 5 bases and 10 bases, with 21 bases remaining between them. The CDR3 contains 14 residues. The CDR3 DNA reads as TGTGCCAGCAGTGGGACCACCAGTCCAGTAGCCCAGTACTTC. Protein: CASSGTTSPVAQYF.

The chain employs TRBV7-9 and TRBJ2-3; D is undetermined. V was cut by 5 bases and J by 2 bases, with 17 bases left in between. In germline, CDR1 is SEHNR, CDR2 FQNEAQ (reference sequence). The CDR3 is 16 amino acids. CDR3: CASSPINTGVTDTQYF. CDR3 in DNA: TGTGCCAGCAGCCCTATTAACACTGGCGTCACAGATACGCAGTATTTT.

The chain joins TRBV9 to TRBJ1-1, with TRBD1 as a possible D gene (6 bases). V lost 0 bases and J lost 3, with 21 bases in between. Germline-derived CDR1 and CDR2 are SGDLS and YYNGEE. The CDR3 loop spans 18 amino acids. The CDR3 nucleotides read TGTGCCAGCAGCGTAGCCAATCAGGGGTTCGCGCCGTACACTGAAGCTTTCTTT. Its protein is CASSVANQGFAPYTEAFF.

This chain links TRBV5-1 with TRBJ1-1; 10 nucleotides agree with TRBD1. The V and J ends lost 4 bases and 8 bases, in that order; junction bases with no gene match: 8. Germline V gene lookup returns CDR1 SGHRS and CDR2 YFSETQ. The CDR3 sequence is 14 residues long. CDR3 sequence reads: CASSARQGATEAFF. CDR3 nucleotides: TGCGCCAGCAGCGCAAGACAGGGGGCAACCGAAGCTTTCTTT. Complete variable domain (other parts from reference TRBV5-1 and TRBJ1-1): KAGVTQTPRYLIKTRGQQVTLSCSPISGHRSVSWYQQTPGQGLQFLFEYFSETQRNKGNFPGRFSGRQFSNSRSEMNVSTLELGDSALYLCASSARQGATEAFFGQGTRLTVV.

This clonotype was counted only a few times. The chain links TRBV10-3 to TRBJ2-3; D remains ambiguous. CDR3 length: 16 amino acids. Germline CDR1 reads ENHRY; CDR2 reads SYGVKD. V dropped 2 bases and J dropped 0 bases, with 12 bases sitting between them. CDR3: CAISEEEKTSTDTQYF. The CDR3 DNA reads TGTGCCATCAGTGAGGAAGAAAAAACTAGCACAGATACGCAGTATTTT.

The chain carries TRBV5-1 and TRBJ1-1, with unresolved D. The V end lost 0 bases, the J end lost 3 bases, and 12 bases lay between the germline ends. Per the germline V gene, CDR1 is SGHRS and CDR2 is YFSETQ. CDR3 length: 15 residues. Written as DNA, the CDR3 is TGCGCCAGCAGCTTGGGGCCAGGCGATTACACTGAAGCTTTCTTT. This translates into CASSLGPGDYTEAFF.

The rearrangement links TRBV14 to TRBJ1-4, with a weak D call TRBD1 (6 bases). Trimming pared 0 bases from V and 5 bases from J, leaving 10 bases between. The CDR3 loop spans 15 amino acids. CDR1 and CDR2 (germline): SGHDN, FVKESK. The CDR3 loop is CASSQEGAINEKLFF. In DNA form, the CDR3 reads TGTGCCAGCAGCCAAGAGGGGGCAATAAATGAAAAACTGTTTTTT.

In its sample, this clonotype was seen a few times. J is TRBJ2-3 and V is TRBV9, with 7 bases fitting TRBD1. The germline V gene encodes CDR1 SGDLS and CDR2 YYNGEE. CDR3 length equals 15 residues. The V segment lost 2 bases and the J segment 2 bases; nucleotides outside the gene matches: 5. CDR3 sequence: CASSVLDRDTDTQYF. CDR3 DNA sequence: TGTGCCAGCAGCGTCTTAGACAGGGACACAGATACGCAGTATTTT.

The chain uses TRBV6-6 and TRBJ1-1; 12 positions match TRBD1. Germline V gene sequence: CDR1 MNHNY, CDR2 SVGAGI (reference sequence). The CDR3 has 16 amino acids. V lost 3 bases, J lost 1 base, and 3 bases stayed unmatched. CDR3 sequence reads: CASSYPGQGANTEAFF. The CDR3 coding sequence is TGTGCCAGCAGTTATCCGGGACAGGGGGCGAACACTGAAGCTTTCTTT.

This chain connects TRBV4-1 to TRBJ2-1; tentative D call: TRBD2 (5 bases). The CDR3 extends over 13 amino acids. The germline gives CDR1 MGHRA, CDR2 YSYEKL. V shed 5 bases and J shed 13 bases, with 18 bases lying between them. Here the CDR3 DNA reads TGCGCCAGCAGCACTCCGGACTCAAGCCCTCAGTTCTTC. Translation: CASSTPDSSPQFF.

The chain's CDR3 is CASSLVIGQGITSNQPQHF. CDR3 DNA: TGTGCCAGCAGTTTAGTAATAGGACAGGGGATCACTAGCAATCAGCCCCAGCATTTT. This chain links TRBV12-3 or TRBV12-4 with TRBJ1-5; 9 bases are a match to TRBD1. The CDR3 length is 19 residues. Germline trimming cut 1 base from V and 0 bases from J; bases unmatched to any gene: 10.

This clonotype was counted a few times. This chain links TRBV5-1 with TRBJ1-2; possible D gene TRBD1, 5 bases. The CDR3 consists of 13 residues. Germline V gives CDR1 SGHRS, CDR2 YFSETQ. With 3 bases removed from V and 6 bases from J, the gap between germline ends came to 12 bases. CDR3 protein: CASSSPGRHGYTF. The CDR3 nucleotides are TGCGCCAGCAGCTCCCCGGGACGGCATGGCTACACCTTC.

This clonotype was observed a handful of times. The chain couples TRBV10-3 to TRBJ2-1; D ambiguous. The germline gives CDR1 ENHRY, CDR2 SYGVKD. The CDR3 sequence is 12 residues long. Trimming cost V 2 bases and J 8 bases, with 7 bases left between them. This chain's CDR3 is CAISEASDEQFF. The CDR3 DNA is TGTGCCATCAGTGAGGCTTCCGATGAGCAGTTCTTC.

V usage is TRBV20-1 and J usage is TRBJ1-2; 9 bases fit TRBD1. Germline CDR1 is DFQATT and CDR2 is SNEGSKA (reference sequence). The CDR3 is 14 residues long. The ends lost 6 bases at V and 4 bases at J; junction bases unmatched: 9. CDR3 loop: CSARTGALSYGYTF. In DNA form, the CDR3 reads TGCAGTGCCCGGACAGGGGCCCTATCCTATGGCTACACCTTC.

The table lists this clonotype with a few counts. The rearrangement links TRBV5-1 to TRBJ1-1; no reliable D call. Germline CDR1 and CDR2: SGHRS and YFSETQ. The CDR3 sequence is 13 residues long. Trimming stripped 6 bases from V and 4 bases from J, with 13 bases between. CDR3: CASTAGPITEAFF. CDR3 DNA: TGCGCCAGCACGGCTGGACCGATCACTGAAGCTTTCTTT.